This TCR beta chain was observed in a study of T-cell reconstitution after alpha-beta-depleted transplantation in children. Study-wide results and caveats: Reports say that about two months after transplant, the alpha-beta T cells came out of several hundred graft clones that had expanded.

Unique molecular identifiers were incorporated when the TCRbeta library was constructed. Using its own MiXCR run on the PCR reads, TCRdb lists one record per CDR3 protein. The table has hundreds of thousands of distinct CDR3 sequences, roughly 24% seen once. The germline CDR1 and CDR2 sequences are SQVTM and ANQGSEA. CDR3 size: 14 residues. V shed 1 base, J shed 3 bases, and the junction held 1 base outside the gene matches. This clonotype was counted a few times. Its antigen is unidentified. J is TRBJ2-1 and V is TRBV29-1, with TRBD1 matching 9 bases. This specimen was PBMCs, taken before TCRalphabeta/CD19-depleted stem cell transplant. This clonotype was obtained from a girl aged 2-15 years with Fanconi anemia, due to receive a stem cell transplant. CDR3 in DNA: TGCAGCGTTGAAGGGGACAGGGTCTACAATGAGCAGTTCTTC. Translation gives CSVEGDRVYNEQFF.